Below, 28 T cell receptor beta chains from the same sample are listed, as sequenced in a study of OX40 agonist ivuxolimab in advanced cancers. The protocol was immunoSEQ multiplex PCR, while the TCRdb copy is restricted to in-frame clones and leaves out a portion. The sample records tens of thousands of clones, roughly nine tenths being singletons. The source was CD4+ or CD8+ T cells sorted from blood, collected in a trial of the OX40 agonist ivuxolimab. These receptors originate from an adult with an advanced solid tumor such as melanoma, head and neck, liver or kidney cancer.

This chain connects TRBV11-2 to TRBJ1-2, with D perhaps matching TRBD1 (5 bases). V gave up 0 bases and J gave up 3 bases, with 14 bases separating them. This CDR3 is built from 16 residues. CDR1 is SGHAT, CDR2 FQNNGV, per germline. CDR3 amino acids: CASSLERAGAYYGYTF. The CDR3 coding sequence is TGTGCCAGCAGCTTAGAGCGGGCCGGGGCCTACTATGGCTACACCTTC. Based on the CDR3 plus reference TRBV11-2 and TRBJ1-2, the full variable domain is EAGVAQSPRYKIIEKRQSVAFWCNPISGHATLYWYQQILGQGPKLLIQFQNNGVVDDSQLPKDRFSAERLKGVDSTLKIQPAKLEDSAVYLCASSLERAGAYYGYTFGSGTRLTVV.

This chain links TRBV12-5 with TRBJ1-1, with D unresolved. The CDR3 is made up of 15 amino acids. The V end was cut by 0 bases, the J end by 0 bases, with 8 bases between. Germline-derived CDR1 and CDR2 are LGHNT and FRNRAP. CDR3 DNA sequence: TGTGCTAGTGGTTTGGTTGGCAGCATGAACACTGAAGCTTTCTTT. Translated: CASGLVGSMNTEAFF.

V is TRBV10-3 and J is TRBJ2-1; perhaps TRBD1 as D (5 bases). Trimming pared 3 bases from V and 2 bases from J, leaving 11 bases between. This CDR3 is 15 amino acids long. Germline loops: CDR1 ENHRY, CDR2 SYGVKD. CDR3: CAISEDRGAYNEQFF. CDR3 bases: TGTGCCATCAGTGAAGACAGAGGCGCCTACAATGAGCAGTTCTTC.

This clone has a single count. One junction end disagrees with the germline gene, perhaps due to a read error. The V call is TRBV14, the J call TRBJ2-5, with 11 bases matching TRBD2. The germline V gene has CDR1 SGHDN and CDR2 FVKESK. The CDR3 has 17 residues. In nucleotides, the CDR3 is TGTGCCAGCAGCCACGACTCCCTAGCGGGGGGCCAAGAGGCCCAGTACTTC. It yields the protein CASSHDSLAGGQEAQYF.

The gene calls are TRBV6-1 and TRBJ2-5; a weak D match, TRBD1 (5 bases). From germline, CDR1 is MNHNS and CDR2 SASEGT. V was trimmed by 1 base and J by 0 bases, leaving 12 bases between them. The CDR3 runs 16 residues. The CDR3 region is CASSEVLGRYQETQYF. In DNA, the CDR3 is TGTGCCAGCAGTGAAGTCCTGGGGCGGTACCAAGAGACCCAGTACTTC.

This clone was seen a single time. The chain has TRBV30 and TRBJ2-3; 14 nucleotides line up with TRBD2. This CDR3 has 18 residues. The germline V gene encodes CDR1 GTSNPN and CDR2 SVGIG (reference sequence). V gave up 8 bases and J gave up 1 base; unmatched junction bases: 14. CDR3: CAGGTSGSVPVGTDTQYF. As DNA, the CDR3 is TGTGCCGGGGGGACTAGCGGGAGCGTCCCGGTTGGCACAGATACGCAGTATTTT.

The rearrangement links TRBV2 to TRBJ1-5; TRBD1 matches 10 bases. The CDR3 is made up of 15 amino acids. CDR1 SNHLY and CDR2 FYNNEI come from the germline V gene. After removal of 5 bases from V and 5 bases from J, the junction contained 6 bases not matched to a gene. The CDR3: CASSYTGQGHQPQHF. The CDR3 nucleotides read TGTGCCAGCAGTTATACGGGACAGGGGCATCAGCCCCAGCATTTT.

This chain links TRBV9 with TRBJ2-7; 8 nucleotides line up with TRBD2. Per germline, CDR1 SGDLS and CDR2 YYNGEE. This CDR3 spans 16 amino acids. Germline trimming cut 0 bases from V and 0 bases from J; bases unmatched to any gene: 5. The CDR3 bases are TGTGCCAGCAGCGTAGAAGCCAGCGGGAGCTCCTACGAGCAGTACTTC. Its translation: CASSVEASGSSYEQYF. Filled out from reference TRBV9 and TRBJ2-7, the complete variable domain reads DSGVTQTPKHLITATGQRVTLRCSPRSGDLSVYWYQQSLDQGLQFLIQYYNGEERAKGNILERFSAQQFPDLHSELNLSSLELGDSALYFCASSVEASGSSYEQYFGPGTRLTVT.

V is TRBV28 and J is TRBJ1-1; 8 bases are shared with TRBD1. The junction had 7 bases not matched to a gene; V was cut back by 6 bases and J by 4 bases. CDR1 and CDR2 (germline): MDHEN, SYDVKM. There are 14 residues in the CDR3. DNA for the CDR3: TGTGCCAGCAGAAACAGGGGGGTAGGCACTGAAGCTTTCTTT. Encoded protein: CASRNRGVGTEAFF.

The chain carries TRBV2 and TRBJ2-5; possibly TRBD1 or TRBD2 for D (5 bases each). Between the trimmed V and J ends, which lost 9 bases and 1 base, there was a span of 15 bases. The germline V gene encodes CDR1 SNHLY and CDR2 FYNNEI. CDR3 length: 14 residues. CDR3: CAREGDGIQETQYF. The CDR3 nucleotides read TGTGCCAGAGAAGGGGACGGTATCCAAGAGACCCAGTACTTC.

This clone was recorded once. The chain couples TRBV7-9 to TRBJ2-6; either TRBD1 or TRBD2 may supply D (6 bases each). Trimming cost V 3 bases and J 3 bases, with 9 bases left between them. The CDR3 runs 15 residues. The germline V gene encodes CDR1 SEHNR and CDR2 FQNEAQ (reference sequence). The CDR3: CASSLGGFGANVLTF. CDR3 sequence (DNA): TGTGCCAGCAGCTTGGGGGGCTTTGGGGCCAACGTCCTGACTTTC.

J is TRBJ2-2 and V is TRBV9; D call uncertain. Germline V gene data show CDR1 as SGDLS and CDR2 as YYNGEE. CDR3 length: 11 amino acids. Deletions cut 3 bases from V and 4 bases from J, with 1 base between. The CDR3 spells CASSGTGELFF. The CDR3 nucleotides are TGTGCCAGCAGCGGCACCGGGGAGCTGTTTTTT. The whole variable domain, filled in from reference TRBV9 and TRBJ2-2, reads DSGVTQTPKHLITATGQRVTLRCSPRSGDLSVYWYQQSLDQGLQFLIQYYNGEERAKGNILERFSAQQFPDLHSELNLSSLELGDSALYFCASSGTGELFFGEGSRLTVL.

This rearrangement joins TRBV6-5 to TRBJ1-1; D is undetermined. This CDR3 comprises 15 residues. Trimming left V 6 bases short and J 0 bases short, with 14 bases between. Germline V gene lookup returns CDR1 MNHEY and CDR2 SVGAGI. The CDR3: CASSPEGYMNTEAFF. The CDR3 bases are TGTGCCAGCAGCCCCGAGGGTTATATGAACACTGAAGCTTTCTTT.

In its sample, this clone ranks as large. The chain carries TRBV7-6 and TRBJ1-2; D may be TRBD1 (5 bases). The CDR3 spans 15 residues. V was clipped by 2 bases and J by 2 bases, with 12 bases between them. The germline V gene encodes CDR1 SGHVS and CDR2 FNYEAQ. The CDR3 DNA sequence: TGTGCCAGCAGCTTATTCCCGACAGTGAACTATGGCTACACCTTC. Translating gives CASSLFPTVNYGYTF.

V usage is TRBV28 and J usage is TRBJ2-7; D ambiguous. The germline CDR1 and CDR2 sequences are MDHEN and SYDVKM. CDR3 length equals 13 residues. With 5 bases removed from V and 3 bases from J, the gap between germline ends came to 11 bases. The CDR3 DNA reads as TGTGCCAGCAGTGAGGTAGGGTACTACGAGCAGTACTTC. Translation: CASSEVGYYEQYF.

This clone appeared once. The chain combines TRBV6-4 with TRBJ2-1; 9 bases line up with TRBD2. After removal of 5 bases from V and 9 bases from J, the junction contained 20 bases not matched to a gene. Germline CDR1 MRHNA, CDR2 SNTAGT. The CDR3 sequence is 18 residues long. The CDR3 reads CASSPYKLAGVHLAEQFF. The DNA of the CDR3 is TGTGCCAGCAGTCCGTATAAACTAGCGGGCGTTCATTTAGCTGAGCAGTTCTTC.

V gene TRBV7-2 combines with J gene TRBJ1-4; TRBD1 is a possible D gene (5 bases). Germline loops: CDR1 SGHTA, CDR2 FQGNSA. The V and J ends lost 5 bases and 8 bases respectively, with 15 bases between them. The CDR3 covers 14 residues. The CDR3 loop is CASSQGQPGEKLFF. The CDR3 DNA reads TGTGCCAGCAGCCAGGGTCAGCCAGGAGAAAAACTGTTTTTT.

This clone showed up just once. The V call is TRBV4-1, the J call TRBJ2-1; D unclear. The CDR3 loop spans 14 amino acids. Trimming removed 2 bases at V and 7 bases at J, with 12 bases between. The germline V gene encodes CDR1 MGHRA and CDR2 YSYEKL. The CDR3 here is CASSQLEGRNEQFF. The CDR3, as DNA: TGCGCCAGCAGCCAATTAGAAGGCCGGAATGAGCAGTTCTTC.

This chain uses TRBV4-1 with TRBJ2-3; 14 bases match TRBD2. This CDR3 spans 18 amino acids. Germline lookup yields CDR1 MGHRA and CDR2 YSYEKL. Trimming cost V 1 base and J 4 bases; bases outside gene matches: 7. CDR3 in DNA: TGCGCCAGCAGCCAAGTCCTGACTAGCGGGGGGGGCGCAGATACGCAGTATTTT. This gives the protein CASSQVLTSGGGADTQYF.

The J gene is TRBJ2-3, the V gene TRBV28; TRBD2 might be the D (5 bases). This CDR3 contains 17 residues. The ends were cut back, 3 bases at V and 0 bases at J, with 16 bases in the middle. The germline V gene encodes CDR1 MDHEN and CDR2 SYDVKM. CDR3 sequence: CASSFPSGYTSTDTQYF. In DNA form, the CDR3 reads TGTGCCAGCAGTTTTCCCAGCGGTTACACTAGCACAGATACGCAGTATTTT.

The chain uses TRBV13 and TRBJ2-5; D is unresolved. Trimming stripped 0 bases from V and 2 bases from J, with 4 bases between. Germline loops: CDR1 PRHDT, CDR2 FYEKMQ (reference sequence). This CDR3 is built from 13 residues. The CDR3 loop reads CASSLGGQETQYF. Written as DNA, the CDR3 is TGTGCCAGCAGCTTAGGTGGACAAGAGACCCAGTACTTC.

This chain uses TRBV6-1 with TRBJ1-5; 7 bases line up with TRBD1. This CDR3 contains 18 residues. With 3 bases clipped from V and 0 bases from J, the junction kept 11 bases outside the gene matches. CDR1 MNHNS and CDR2 SASEGT come from the germline V gene. CDR3 nucleotides: TGTGCCAGCAGTGACACAGGGGTCGCCCTATATAGCAATCAGCCCCAGCATTTT. Translation gives CASSDTGVALYSNQPQHF.

This clone was seen many times. Here the CDR3 reads CASSLLQGVEQYF. CDR3 nucleotides: TGTGCCAGCAGTTTACTCCAGGGGGTCGAGCAGTACTTC. This chain joins TRBV28 and TRBJ2-7, with 7 positions matching TRBD1. CDR1 and CDR2 from the germline V gene are MDHEN and SYDVKM. The V segment lost 2 bases and the J segment 6 bases; nucleotides outside the gene matches: 4. The CDR3 spans 13 residues.

The chain uses TRBV4-1 and TRBJ1-2; D remains ambiguous. The CDR3 loop spans 13 amino acids. The ends were cut back, 5 bases at V and 1 base at J, with 8 bases in the middle. CDR1 MGHRA and CDR2 YSYEKL come from the germline V gene. CDR3 nucleotide sequence: TGCGCCAGCAGCAACCCGATTAACTATGGCTACACCTTC. Translated: CASSNPINYGYTF.

The chain recombines TRBV19 with TRBJ1-1, with D tentatively TRBD1 (5 bases). CDR1 LNHDA and CDR2 SQIVND come from the germline V gene (reference sequence). Trimming took 8 bases from V and 6 from J, leaving 22 bases between them. CDR3 length: 15 amino acids. CDR3 DNA sequence: TGTGCCAGTCCCGACCCAGTGGCAGGGAGTCCTGAAGCTTTCTTT. Residues: CASPDPVAGSPEAFF.

The rearrangement uses TRBV7-2 and TRBJ1-2, with no clear D. Deletions cut 1 base from V and 4 bases from J, with 10 bases between. CDR1 SGHTA and CDR2 FQGNSA come from the germline V gene. There are 14 residues in the CDR3. CDR3 nucleotides: TGTGCCAGCAGCTTAGGGCCAGACCTCTATGGCTACACCTTC. Protein product: CASSLGPDLYGYTF.

The V gene is TRBV27, the J gene TRBJ2-6, with D uncertain. Germline CDR1 is MNHEY and CDR2 is SMNVEV (reference sequence). The length of the CDR3 is 15 residues. Trimming left V 1 base short and J 0 bases short, with 4 bases between. CDR3 loop: CASSLFLSGANVLTF. The CDR3 coding sequence is TGTGCCAGCAGTTTATTTCTCTCTGGGGCCAACGTCCTGACTTTC. The variable domain in full, completed from reference TRBV27 and TRBJ2-6, reads EAQVTQNPRYLITVTGKKLTVTCSQNMNHEYMSWYRQDPGLGLRQIYYSMNVEVTDKGDVPEGYKVSRKEKRNFPLILESPSPNQTSLYFCASSLFLSGANVLTFGAGSRLTVL.

The chain couples TRBV5-4 to TRBJ1-2, with unresolved D. Trimming pared 0 bases from V and 8 bases from J, leaving 11 bases between. The CDR3 length is 13 residues. Germline V lookup: CDR1 SGHNT, CDR2 YYREEE (reference sequence). The CDR3 protein is CASSLERHHGYTF. CDR3 nucleotides: TGTGCCAGCAGCTTGGAGCGACACCACGGCTACACCTTC.